This section outlines one TCR beta chain sequence together with its context. The antigen remains undetermined. A second PCR, run for about 6 to 11 cycles, used a sample-barcoded 5' primer plus a J-beta primer mix. Via MiXCR, TCRdb re-called the 5' RACE reads, giving one row per CDR3 protein. The repertoire holds roughly 1,000,000 distinct CDR3 sequences, under 30% seen once, with approximately 0.7% in the top ten. The germline V and J ends were trimmed by 5 bases and 4 bases, with 18 bases remaining between them. Germline loops: CDR1 LNHNV, CDR2 YYDKDF (reference sequence). This CDR3 contains 16 residues. The record originates from a study of blood T cells in healthy people across ages. The overall study: Capture by template switching was about one barcoded beta molecule per two T cells.

Notes on the study in general: Older age coincided with a roughly linear decline in TCR beta diversity per million T cells. Investigators treated diversity estimates from one million T cells as underestimates.

The same specimen was also included in a second study, on T cells of mothers and their children. That source notes: Sequencing returned over 8 million TCR beta CDR3 reads per mother and roughly 3.1 million per child.

The sequenced sample consisted of blood. The V call is TRBV15, the J call TRBJ1-3, with D possibly being TRBD1 (5 bases). This sequence was found in a girl aged 2-15 years in good health. The CDR3 loop is CATSPSGGTRGNTIYF. The CDR3 DNA reads as TGTGCCACCAGCCCGAGTGGGGGAACGAGGGGAAACACCATATATTTT.